This entry lists 22 T cell receptor beta chains sequenced from one sample in a study of spatial heterogeneity in lung cancer. Sample time point: sample taken at primary tumor resection. Whole RNA came from tumor, nontumor lung or frozen PBMC and was sequenced without being sorted. TCRdb ran MiXCR on the 5' RACE reads and lists one entry per CDR3 protein. The table includes about 75,000 distinct CDR3 sequences, about an eighth detected once. Sequenced here: PBMCs, sampled at surgery. These receptors were taken from a male donor with early-stage non-small cell lung cancer.

This clonotype was counted between two and nine times. The chain employs TRBV7-2 and TRBJ1-2; D gene uncertain. With 0 bases removed from V and 0 bases from J, the gap between germline ends came to 8 bases. This CDR3 has 15 amino acids. Germline CDR1 SGHTA, CDR2 FQGNSA. The CDR3 sequence: CASSLAGSANYGYTF. CDR3 in DNA: TGTGCCAGCAGCTTAGCGGGGTCAGCTAACTATGGCTACACCTTC.

For this clonotype: A much larger clone lies one base from this, so it may be a read error. The rearrangement uses TRBV27 and TRBJ1-1; D call uncertain. CDR3 size: 14 residues. The ends were cut back, 5 bases at V and 2 bases at J, with 12 bases in the middle. Germline V gene data show CDR1 as MNHEY and CDR2 as SMNVEV (reference sequence). The CDR3 reads CASSGWNINTEAFF. CDR3 nucleotides: TGTGCCAGCAGTGGGTGGAACATAAACACTGAAGCTTTCTTT.

Many counts were recorded for this clonotype. The rearrangement uses TRBV6-5 and TRBJ2-7; TRBD2 matches 11 bases. V trimming: 7 bases; J trimming: 6 bases; junction bases outside the gene matches: 8. The CDR3 totals 14 residues. Germline CDR1 and CDR2: MNHEY and SVGAGI. CDR3 in amino acids: CASTTGLAALEQYF. The CDR3 DNA reads as TGTGCCAGCACCACGGGACTAGCGGCCCTCGAGCAGTACTTC.

The J gene is TRBJ2-1, the V gene TRBV7-2, with TRBD2 matching over 9 bases. V shed 5 bases and J 10 bases; nucleotides not matched to a gene: 9. The CDR3 spans 14 residues. Germline CDR1 SGHTA, CDR2 FQGNSA. The CDR3, as DNA: TGTGCCAGCAGCCTAGGGACTAGCCGGGACGAGCAGTTCTTC. It encodes CASSLGTSRDEQFF.

The rearrangement uses TRBV7-9 and TRBJ2-3; 8 bases match TRBD2. CDR1 and CDR2 from the germline V gene are SEHNR and FQNEAQ (reference sequence). V trimming: 3 bases; J trimming: 0 bases; junction bases outside the gene matches: 5. The CDR3 consists of 16 residues. CDR3 coding DNA: TGTGCCAGCAGCTTCCTTAGCGGGATGAGCACAGATACGCAGTATTTT. Its protein product is CASSFLSGMSTDTQYF.

By frequency in the sample, this clonotype is medium-sized. The V and J genes are TRBV2 and TRBJ2-5, with 7 bases aligning to TRBD1. This CDR3 contains 13 residues. Germline trimming cut 9 bases from V and 1 base from J; bases unmatched to any gene: 5. Germline loops: CDR1 SNHLY, CDR2 FYNNEI. CDR3 coding DNA: TGTGCCAGTCAGGGACAGCCCCAAGAGACCCAGTACTTC. It codes for CASQGQPQETQYF.

This clonotype was observed many times. The chain links TRBV6-5 to TRBJ2-1, with 11 bases lining up with TRBD1. Germline CDR1 MNHEY, CDR2 SVGAGI. This CDR3 is built from 15 residues. Unmatched junction bases numbered 8, after V lost 4 bases and J lost 9 bases. The CDR3 here is CASSLDRGRDGEQFF. The CDR3 DNA reads as TGTGCCAGCAGTTTGGACAGGGGGCGAGATGGTGAGCAGTTCTTC.

The chain is built from TRBV30 and TRBJ2-7, with TRBD1 identical over 12 bases. The junction had 7 bases not matched to a gene; V was cut back by 0 bases and J by 7 bases. CDR1 and CDR2 (germline): GTSNPN, SVGIG (reference sequence). This CDR3 contains 15 residues. The chain's CDR3 is CAWSVLGQGAREQYF. The CDR3 DNA is TGTGCCTGGAGTGTACTGGGACAGGGGGCGCGGGAGCAGTACTTC.

This clonotype showed up many times. The chain links TRBV20-1 to TRBJ2-6, with unresolved D. There are 14 residues in the CDR3. The germline gives CDR1 DFQATT, CDR2 SNEGSKA (reference sequence). Trimming removed 6 bases at V and 0 bases at J, with 9 bases between. The CDR3 sequence: CSAGPASGANVLTF. In nucleotides, the CDR3 is TGCAGTGCAGGGCCGGCCTCTGGGGCCAACGTCCTGACTTTC.

This clonotype occurred a few times. The rearrangement uses TRBV4-1 and TRBJ2-6; 7 nucleotides line up with TRBD2. CDR3 size: 18 residues. Germline lookup yields CDR1 MGHRA and CDR2 YSYEKL. V lost 4 bases to trimming and J lost 0 bases; unmatched junction nucleotides: 9. The DNA of the CDR3 is TGCGCCAGCAGCCCGTACGGGGGGAGGGTCTCTGGGGCCAACGTCCTGACTTTC. Its translation: CASSPYGGRVSGANVLTF.

The chain couples TRBV7-2 to TRBJ2-7; D is ambiguous. The V end lost 3 bases, the J end lost 0 bases, and 3 bases lay between the germline ends. CDR1 is SGHTA, CDR2 FQGNSA, per germline. This CDR3 has 12 residues. This CDR3 is CASSFLSYEQYF. In DNA, the CDR3 is TGTGCCAGCAGCTTCCTCTCCTACGAGCAGTACTTC.

Worth noting for this clonotype: A read error may account for a junction end that differs from germline. This sequence joins TRBV7-9 and TRBJ2-5; TRBD1 matches 7 bases. Germline-derived CDR1 and CDR2 are SEHNR and FQNEAQ (reference sequence). This CDR3 is built from 14 residues. CDR3 nucleotide sequence: TGTGTCAGCAGCCGAAGAGACAGGGCCGAGACCCAGTACTTC. As protein: CVSSRRDRAETQYF.

In its sample, this clonotype was seen a few times. V is TRBV20-1 and J is TRBJ2-5; D unclear. Germline V gene sequence: CDR1 DFQATT, CDR2 SNEGSKA (reference sequence). V shed 0 bases and J shed 1 base, with 9 bases lying between them. The CDR3 consists of 14 residues. DNA for the CDR3: TGCAGTGCTAGAGATCGGGCTCCCCAAGAGACCCAGTACTTC. This codes for CSARDRAPQETQYF.

This clonotype was seen a few times. The chain links TRBV20-1 to TRBJ2-1; 8 nucleotides match TRBD2. The V and J ends lost 0 bases and 4 bases, in that order; junction bases with no gene match: 5. Germline CDR1 reads DFQATT; CDR2 reads SNEGSKA (reference sequence). There are 15 residues in the CDR3. Written as DNA, the CDR3 is TGCAGTGCTAGAGATATAACTAGCGGATACAATGAGCAGTTCTTC. This translates into CSARDITSGYNEQFF.

A few counts support this clonotype. The chain recombines TRBV6-5 with TRBJ1-5; D gene unclear. In germline, CDR1 is MNHEY, CDR2 SVGAGI. The V and J ends lost 6 bases and 5 bases respectively, with 8 bases between them. This CDR3 has 12 residues. Here the CDR3 DNA reads TGTGCCAGCAGGTCTGGGGATCAGCCCCAGCATTTT. Its protein product is CASRSGDQPQHF.

This clonotype was counted ten times or more. The CDR3 nucleotides are TGCAGCGTTGGGCGGGGCACCGGGGAGCTGTTTTTT. Translation gives CSVGRGTGELFF. The chain has TRBV29-1 and TRBJ2-2; D might be TRBD2 (6 bases). The V gene lost 4 bases and the J gene lost 4 bases, with 7 bases spanning the gap. Germline CDR1 SQVTM, CDR2 ANQGSEA. The CDR3 contains 12 residues.

The CDR3 loop reads CASKGSGNTIYF. The CDR3 DNA reads TGTGCCAGCAAGGGGTCTGGAAACACCATATATTTT. This chain joins TRBV6-5 and TRBJ1-3; possibly TRBD1 for D (5 bases). The V and J ends lost 7 bases and 1 base respectively, with 5 bases between them. The length of the CDR3 is 12 residues. Germline V gene sequence: CDR1 MNHEY, CDR2 SVGAGI.

Here the CDR3 reads CASSPDYTGELFF. Written as DNA, the CDR3 is TGTGCCAGCAGCCCGGACTACACCGGGGAGCTGTTTTTT. The V call is TRBV3-1, the J call TRBJ2-2; D may be TRBD2 (5 bases). The germline V gene encodes CDR1 LGHDT and CDR2 YNNKEL (reference sequence). The CDR3 has 13 residues. V gave up 4 bases and J gave up 3 bases, with 6 bases separating them.

This clonotype came up many times. CDR3 nucleotide sequence: TGTGCCAGCAGCTTAGCTCTCACAGATACGCAGTATTTT. Its translation is CASSLALTDTQYF. V and J are TRBV7-6 and TRBJ2-3; D is undetermined. Germline values: CDR1 SGHVS, CDR2 FNYEAQ. V lost 0 bases to trimming and J lost 2 bases, with 3 bases between them. The CDR3 is 13 residues long.

The table lists this clonotype with many counts. The rearrangement joins TRBV7-9 to TRBJ2-5, with 8 positions matching TRBD1. V shed 5 bases and J 3 bases; nucleotides not matched to a gene: 8. Germline V CDR1 and CDR2: SEHNR, FQNEAQ (reference sequence). The CDR3 spans 15 residues. Here the CDR3 DNA reads TGTGCCAGCAGCCCGTACAGGGGGGTTGAAGAGACCCAGTACTTC. Protein product: CASSPYRGVEETQYF. Combining the CDR3 with reference TRBV7-9 and TRBJ2-5 gives the whole variable domain DTGVSQNPRHKITKRGQNVTFRCDPISEHNRLYWYRQTLGQGPEFLTYFQNEAQLEKSRLLSDRFSAERPKGSFSTLEIQRTEQGDSAMYLCASSPYRGVEETQYFGPGTRLLVL.

This clonotype turned up a few times. The chain employs TRBV12-3 or TRBV12-4 and TRBJ2-7; D not certain. V lost 6 bases and J 3 bases, leaving 12 bases between the germline ends. CDR3 length: 13 residues. The CDR3 region has the DNA TGTGCCAGCAGCCCAGACACTTTCTACGAGCAGTACTTC. As protein: CASSPDTFYEQYF.

This chain links TRBV6-5 with TRBJ1-1, with a weak D call TRBD1 (5 bases). This CDR3 has 12 residues. Trimming removed 2 bases at V and 7 bases at J, with 8 bases between. Germline CDR1 MNHEY, CDR2 SVGAGI. The CDR3 sequence is CASSYRGYEAFF. The CDR3 DNA reads TGTGCCAGCAGTTACAGGGGATATGAAGCTTTCTTT.